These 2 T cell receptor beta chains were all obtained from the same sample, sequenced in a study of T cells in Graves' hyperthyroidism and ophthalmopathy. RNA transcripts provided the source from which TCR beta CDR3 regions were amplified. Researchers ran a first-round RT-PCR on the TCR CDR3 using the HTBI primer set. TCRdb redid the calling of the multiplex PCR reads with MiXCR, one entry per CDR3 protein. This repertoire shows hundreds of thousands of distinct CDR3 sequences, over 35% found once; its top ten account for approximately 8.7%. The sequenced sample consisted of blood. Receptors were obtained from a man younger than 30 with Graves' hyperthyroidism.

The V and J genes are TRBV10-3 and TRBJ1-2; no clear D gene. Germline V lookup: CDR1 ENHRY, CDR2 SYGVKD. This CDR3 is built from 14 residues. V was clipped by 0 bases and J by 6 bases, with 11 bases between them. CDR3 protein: CAISESLAAHGYTF. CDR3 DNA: TGTGCCATCAGTGAGTCGCTGGCAGCCCATGGCTACACCTTC.

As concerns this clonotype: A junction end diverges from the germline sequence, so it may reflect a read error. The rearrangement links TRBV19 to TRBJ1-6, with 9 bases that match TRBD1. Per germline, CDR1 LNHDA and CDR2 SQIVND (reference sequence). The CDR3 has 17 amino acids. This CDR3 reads CASSIPGTGPGNLPLHF. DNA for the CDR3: TGTGCCAGTAGTATTCCCGGGACAGGGCCGGGGAATTTACCCCTCCACTTT.